Listed here are 21 T cell receptor beta chains from one sample, sequenced in a study of cytomegalovirus exposure and HLA in healthy donors. Libraries were prepared by immunoSEQ multiplex PCR; TCRdb keeps only in-frame clonotypes and omits some of them. There are 250,000 to 400,000 clones in the sample; 88% occur only once, and around 0.96% lies in the top ten. What was sequenced was PBMCs. The receptors come from a man aged 25-45 years in good health and CMV-seronegative.

The J gene is TRBJ2-7, the V gene TRBV18, with D hard to call. The CDR3 loop spans 16 amino acids. Trimming took 5 bases from V and 0 from J, leaving 17 bases between them. Per the germline V gene, CDR1 is KGHSH and CDR2 is LQKENI. The CDR3 DNA sequence: TGTGCCAGCTCATCCACCACAGAGATCAGCTCCTACGAGCAGTACTTC. Amino acids: CASSSTTEISSYEQYF.

The genes are TRBV18 and TRBJ2-5; 13 positions match TRBD2. Germline V lookup: CDR1 KGHSH, CDR2 LQKENI. The length of the CDR3 is 15 residues. V was pared by 3 bases and J by 5 bases, with 3 bases of the junction left unmatched. DNA for the CDR3: TGTGCCAGCTCACCGACTAGCGGGGGGTCCGAGACCCAGTACTTC. It translates to CASSPTSGGSETQYF.

V gene TRBV27 combines with J gene TRBJ2-1, with TRBD2 matching 7 bases. The CDR3 runs 15 residues. J gave up 3 bases and V 2 bases, and 4 bases lay outside the gene matches. Germline lookup yields CDR1 MNHEY and CDR2 SMNVEV (reference sequence). CDR3 residues: CASSLGLDVYNEQFF. DNA for the CDR3: TGTGCCAGCAGTTTAGGACTAGACGTCTACAATGAGCAGTTCTTC.

The genes are TRBV7-9 and TRBJ2-7, with TRBD1 matching 9 bases. The CDR3 has 14 amino acids. J lost 7 bases, V lost 5 bases, and 9 bases had no gene match. Germline V gene sequence: CDR1 SEHNR, CDR2 FQNEAQ (reference sequence). The CDR3: CASSLSGTGWEQYF. DNA of the CDR3: TGTGCCAGCAGCCTTTCCGGGACAGGGTGGGAGCAGTACTTC.

The chain joins TRBV7-9 to TRBJ2-2; 7 nucleotides line up with TRBD1. With 5 bases clipped from V and 2 bases from J, the junction kept 8 bases outside the gene matches. Germline V CDR1 and CDR2: SEHNR, FQNEAQ (reference sequence). This CDR3 is built from 16 residues. The CDR3 reads CASSAQGTKNTGELFF. For the CDR3, the DNA is TGTGCCAGCAGCGCACAGGGGACCAAAAACACCGGGGAGCTGTTTTTT.

This rearrangement joins TRBV7-9 to TRBJ1-2, with D possibly matching TRBD1 (6 bases). The CDR3 totals 15 residues. CDR1 is SEHNR and CDR2 is FQNEAQ in the germline V gene (reference sequence). Trimming left V 6 bases short and J 0 bases short, with 14 bases between. The CDR3 spells CASRQTGWANYGYTF. The CDR3 nucleotides read TGTGCCAGCAGACAGACAGGTTGGGCTAACTATGGCTACACCTTC. Complete variable domain (other parts from reference TRBV7-9 and TRBJ1-2): DTGVSQNPRHKITKRGQNVTFRCDPISEHNRLYWYRQTLGQGPEFLTYFQNEAQLEKSRLLSDRFSAERPKGSFSTLEIQRTEQGDSAMYLCASRQTGWANYGYTFGSGTRLTVV.

This chain connects TRBV5-4 to TRBJ1-1; 8 bases map to TRBD1. V lost 0 bases to trimming and J lost 7 bases; unmatched junction nucleotides: 11. The CDR3 runs to 16 residues. Germline lookup yields CDR1 SGHNT and CDR2 YYREEE (reference sequence). CDR3 residues: CASSLGGTIGQGEAFF. DNA for the CDR3: TGTGCCAGCAGCTTGGGGGGGACGATTGGACAGGGTGAAGCTTTCTTT.

The CDR3 nucleotides read TGCGCCAGCAGAAAAGGGGGCTTCACTGGGGTCGCGGGGAACACTGAAGCTTTCTTT. Translating it yields CASRKGGFTGVAGNTEAFF. The chain recombines TRBV5-1 with TRBJ1-1; 7 bases are shared with TRBD1. Germline V lookup: CDR1 SGHRS, CDR2 YFSETQ. Trimming at V came to 5 bases and at J to 1 base, leaving 20 bases not matched to a gene. The CDR3 spans 19 residues. The full variable domain, rest sourced from reference TRBV5-1 and TRBJ1-1, is KAGVTQTPRYLIKTRGQQVTLSCSPISGHRSVSWYQQTPGQGLQFLFEYFSETQRNKGNFPGRFSGRQFSNSRSEMNVSTLELGDSALYLCASRKGGFTGVAGNTEAFFGQGTRLTVV.

The CDR3 loop reads CASSFRGPDSGNTIYF. CDR3 sequence (DNA): TGCGCCAGCAGCTTCCGTGGGCCCGACTCTGGAAACACCATATATTTT. This chain uses TRBV5-1 with TRBJ1-3, with D uncertain. Trimming left V 2 bases short and J 0 bases short, with 12 bases between. Germline values: CDR1 SGHRS, CDR2 YFSETQ. The CDR3 runs to 16 residues.

The CDR3, as DNA: TGTGCCAGCAGCTTAAGAGGCCTCCAGACAGGGCCTAATTCACCCCTCCACTTT. This sequence encodes CASSLRGLQTGPNSPLHF. The V call is TRBV11-2, the J call TRBJ1-6; 7 bases line up with TRBD1. CDR1 is SGHAT, CDR2 FQNNGV, per germline. The CDR3 has 18 amino acids. V shed 2 bases and J 6 bases; nucleotides not matched to a gene: 13.

The chain is built from TRBV25-1 and TRBJ1-1, with TRBD1 matching over 8 bases. Germline V gene data show CDR1 as MGHDK and CDR2 as SYGVNS. J gave up 8 bases and V 4 bases, and 0 bases lay outside the gene matches. The CDR3 extends over 11 amino acids. The CDR3 DNA sequence: TGTGCCAGCAGTGGACAGGGGGAAGCTTTCTTT. Its translation: CASSGQGEAFF.

The chain employs TRBV5-6 and TRBJ1-6; the D is unclear. The CDR3 length is 14 residues. In germline, CDR1 is SGHDT, CDR2 YYEEEE. Trimming removed 0 bases at V and 13 bases at J, with 14 bases between. The CDR3 loop is CASSLGTGSLPLHF. The CDR3 bases are TGTGCCAGCAGCTTGGGAACCGGGAGCCTTCCCCTCCACTTT.

V gene TRBV19 combines with J gene TRBJ1-1; D might be TRBD1 (6 bases). Trimming took off 6 bases at V and 7 bases at J, with 21 bases between the two ends. Germline CDR1 reads LNHDA; CDR2 reads SQIVND (reference sequence). CDR3 length: 15 residues. CDR3 sequence: CASSTMTGVGGEAFF. CDR3 sequence (DNA): TGTGCCAGTAGCACGATGACCGGGGTAGGGGGTGAAGCTTTCTTT.

The chain uses TRBV15 and TRBJ1-5; 7 bases align to TRBD1. The CDR3 sequence is 15 residues long. J lost 10 bases, V lost 1 base, and 10 bases had no gene match. Germline V gene lookup returns CDR1 LNHNV and CDR2 YYDKDF (reference sequence). This CDR3 reads CATSRVGTENEPQHF. CDR3 bases: TGTGCCACCAGCAGAGTGGGGACAGAAAATGAACCCCAGCATTTT.

V gene TRBV5-4 combines with J gene TRBJ2-1; 15 bases agree with TRBD2. Looked up from germline, CDR1 is SGHNT and CDR2 is YYREEE (reference sequence). The CDR3 spans 15 residues. V lost 0 bases to trimming and J lost 10 bases; unmatched junction nucleotides: 2. The CDR3 coding sequence is TGTGCCAGCAGCTTGGATGGACTAGCGGGGGGGGAGCAGTTCTTC. Translated, it gives CASSLDGLAGGEQFF.

The CDR3 region is CASSLPFGTSNQPQHF. DNA of the CDR3: TGTGCCAGCAGCCTCCCTTTTGGCACAAGCAATCAGCCCCAGCATTTT. This chain connects TRBV7-2 to TRBJ1-5; D remains ambiguous. The CDR3 spans 16 residues. Germline loops: CDR1 SGHTA, CDR2 FQGNSA. Trimming removed 5 bases from V and 1 base from J, with 15 bases in between.

The chain recombines TRBV27 with TRBJ1-6, with 9 bases identical to TRBD1. The CDR3 runs 14 residues. V trimming: 8 bases; J trimming: 12 bases; junction bases outside the gene matches: 11. Germline CDR1 reads MNHEY; CDR2 reads SMNVEV (reference sequence). The CDR3 DNA sequence: TGTGCCAGCCTGGGACAGGGTGCCTTTGGACCCCTCCACTTT. It is translated as CASLGQGAFGPLHF.

V is TRBV7-2 and J is TRBJ1-2; maybe TRBD1 (5 bases). The CDR3 runs 14 residues. Trimming took off 3 bases at V and 7 bases at J, with 15 bases between the two ends. The germline CDR1 and CDR2 sequences are SGHTA and FQGNSA. CDR3 in amino acids: CASSFGLWTTGYTF. The CDR3 DNA reads TGTGCCAGCAGCTTTGGGCTGTGGACAACTGGCTACACCTTC.

The chain joins TRBV6-5 to TRBJ2-7, with TRBD1 matching over 8 bases. From germline, CDR1 is MNHEY and CDR2 SVGAGI. This CDR3 comprises 14 residues. V lost 2 bases to trimming and J lost 3 bases; unmatched junction nucleotides: 3. The CDR3: CASSYGTGLYEQYF. CDR3 nucleotide sequence: TGTGCCAGCAGTTACGGGACAGGACTCTACGAGCAGTACTTC.

The chain has TRBV14 and TRBJ1-2, with D perhaps TRBD1 (5 bases). Between the trimmed V and J ends, which lost 5 bases and 4 bases, there was a span of 17 bases. The germline CDR1 and CDR2 sequences are SGHDN and FVKESK. The CDR3 spans 15 residues. The CDR3 reads CASSKSGDRVYGYTF. The CDR3 nucleotides read TGTGCCAGCAGCAAGTCCGGCGACAGAGTCTATGGCTACACCTTC.

This clone was seen just once. The V and J genes are TRBV5-1 and TRBJ2-7; 10 bases are a match to TRBD1. The trim removed 6 bases at V and 3 bases at J, leaving 3 bases unmatched. The CDR3 is 13 residues long. Germline loops: CDR1 SGHRS, CDR2 YFSETQ. The DNA for the CDR3 is TGCGCCAGCATAGGGACAGGGGACTACGAGCAGTACTTC. It yields the protein CASIGTGDYEQYF.